The 14 T cell receptor beta chains below all came from one sample that was sequenced in a study of OX40 agonist ivuxolimab in advanced cancers. Using immunoSEQ multiplex PCR, the repertoire was profiled, and TCRdb retains in-frame clones only, with some absent. Of roughly 72,000 clones listed, about 84% are singletons. The sample was CD4+ or CD8+ T cells sorted from blood, taken in a trial of the OX40 agonist ivuxolimab. The source is an adult with an advanced solid tumor such as melanoma, head and neck, liver or kidney cancer.

V is TRBV19 and J is TRBJ2-5; the D gene is possibly TRBD2 (6 bases). The length of the CDR3 is 13 residues. Trimming removed 1 base at V and 5 bases at J, with 8 bases between. Germline CDR1 reads LNHDA; CDR2 reads SQIVND (reference sequence). CDR3 nucleotide sequence: TGTGCCAGTAGTATAGCGGGGGAGGAGACCCAGTACTTC. It is translated as CASSIAGEETQYF. The variable domain in full, completed from reference TRBV19 and TRBJ2-5, reads DGGITQSPKYLFRKEGQNVTLSCEQNLNHDAMYWYRQDPGQGLRLIYYSQIVNDFQKGDIAEGYSVSREKKESFPLTVTSAQKNPTAFYLCASSIAGEETQYFGPGTRLLVL.

The chain couples TRBV19 to TRBJ1-2; D remains ambiguous. Germline V gene data show CDR1 as LNHDA and CDR2 as SQIVND (reference sequence). The CDR3 contains 15 residues. The germline V and J ends were trimmed by 3 bases and 7 bases, with 18 bases remaining between them. The CDR3 nucleotides are TGTGCCAGTAGTATGTTTTCGACGGCGGTCGGTGGCTACACCTTC. Encoded protein: CASSMFSTAVGGYTF.

The rearrangement uses TRBV18 and TRBJ1-2; possible D gene TRBD1, 5 bases. The germline V gene encodes CDR1 KGHSH and CDR2 LQKENI. There are 15 residues in the CDR3. V was trimmed by 3 bases and J by 4 bases, leaving 15 bases between them. DNA of the CDR3: TGTGCCAGCTCACCCCGACAGAACTTTCCCTATGGCTACACCTTC. This encodes CASSPRQNFPYGYTF.

This clone appeared a single time. The V and J genes are TRBV15 and TRBJ1-5, with 11 positions matching TRBD1. Trimming took 1 base from V and 5 from J; bases not matched to a gene: 7. The length of the CDR3 is 17 residues. Germline V CDR1 and CDR2: LNHNV, YYDKDF (reference sequence). The CDR3 is CATSRGVGQGDDQPQHF. In DNA, the CDR3 is TGTGCCACCAGCAGAGGAGTGGGACAGGGGGACGATCAGCCCCAGCATTTT.

The V and J genes are TRBV19 and TRBJ1-2; D is ambiguous. Between the trimmed V and J ends, which lost 4 bases and 9 bases, there was a span of 6 bases. This CDR3 has 10 residues. Germline CDR1 and CDR2: LNHDA and SQIVND (reference sequence). This CDR3 reads CASSSVSYTF. CDR3 nucleotides: TGTGCCAGTAGTAGTGTAAGCTACACCTTC.

The gene calls are TRBV19 and TRBJ1-1; D is possibly TRBD1 (6 bases). The CDR3 is made up of 13 amino acids. Trimming removed 6 bases at V and 7 bases at J, with 15 bases between. Per germline, CDR1 LNHDA and CDR2 SQIVND (reference sequence). The CDR3 bases are TGTGCCAGTAGCTCCAGGGGATTAGGTGAAGCTTTCTTT. Its protein product is CASSSRGLGEAFF.

The genes are TRBV6-5 and TRBJ2-7; 8 bases line up with TRBD1. V lost 6 bases and J lost 3; bases outside the gene matches: 7. The CDR3 is made up of 14 amino acids. Germline V gene sequence: CDR1 MNHEY, CDR2 SVGAGI. The CDR3 reads CASRNRQGNYEQYF. The CDR3 DNA reads as TGTGCCAGCAGAAACCGACAGGGGAACTACGAGCAGTACTTC.

The chain is built from TRBV2 and TRBJ2-5, with no clear D. The CDR3 runs 14 residues. Per germline, CDR1 SNHLY and CDR2 FYNNEI. V dropped 3 bases and J dropped 0 bases, with 8 bases sitting between them. CDR3 residues: CASSDLLYQETQYF. The CDR3 coding sequence is TGTGCCAGCAGTGATTTGTTGTACCAAGAGACCCAGTACTTC.

The V and J genes are TRBV5-4 and TRBJ1-4; D remains unclear. Germline assignment: CDR1 SGHNT and CDR2 YYREEE (reference sequence). Trimming cost V 3 bases and J 8 bases, with 14 bases left between them. CDR3 size: 14 residues. CDR3 DNA: TGTGCCAGCAGCTCGGACCTCCGACGGGAAAAACTGTTTTTT. The encoded protein is CASSSDLRREKLFF.

V usage is TRBV5-4 and J usage is TRBJ1-2; 10 bases map to TRBD1. The germline V gene encodes CDR1 SGHNT and CDR2 YYREEE (reference sequence). The CDR3 spans 14 residues. V shed 0 bases, J shed 4 bases, and the junction held 0 bases outside the gene matches. CDR3 nucleotide sequence: TGTGCCAGCAGCTTGGGACAGGGGGCCTATGGCTACACCTTC. This sequence encodes CASSLGQGAYGYTF.

The chain uses TRBV5-4 and TRBJ2-3; the D is unclear. Germline V lookup: CDR1 SGHNT, CDR2 YYREEE (reference sequence). Trimming removed 5 bases at V and 2 bases at J, with 9 bases between. This CDR3 has 13 amino acids. This CDR3 is CASRNTITDTQYF. For the CDR3, the DNA is TGTGCCAGCAGGAATACTATCACAGATACGCAGTATTTT.

The sample holds a few counts of this clone. V is TRBV7-9 and J is TRBJ2-3, with TRBD1 as a possible D gene (5 bases). Trimming took 7 bases from V and 4 from J, leaving 18 bases between them. The CDR3 covers 15 residues. CDR1 is SEHNR and CDR2 is FQNEAQ in the germline V gene (reference sequence). In DNA, the CDR3 is TGTGCCAGCACCTCTCGGCAGGGATCAGCAGATACGCAGTATTTT. This gives the protein CASTSRQGSADTQYF.

The chain uses TRBV9 and TRBJ2-1; D is unresolved. The V end lost 4 bases, the J end lost 8 bases, and 13 bases lay between the germline ends. The germline gives CDR1 SGDLS, CDR2 YYNGEE. This CDR3 is 13 amino acids long. The CDR3 DNA sequence: TGTGCCAGCAGCTCCTCTGGTAGGTATGAGCAGTTCTTC. It encodes CASSSSGRYEQFF.

The V and J genes are TRBV2 and TRBJ2-1; D is unclear. Between the trimmed V and J ends, which lost 5 bases and 0 bases, there was a span of 11 bases. CDR1 is SNHLY, CDR2 FYNNEI, per germline. This CDR3 spans 15 amino acids. The CDR3 is CASSLQRSSYNEQFF. The CDR3 region has the DNA TGTGCCAGCAGTCTACAGCGTTCCTCCTACAATGAGCAGTTCTTC.